This paragraph reports one TCR beta chain. Its specificity is not known. Distinct nucleotide sequences in the sample also encode this CDR3. This CDR3 comprises 14 residues. Germline CDR1 MNHNS, CDR2 SASEGT. Trimming took off 5 bases at V and 5 bases at J, with 12 bases between the two ends. These data originate in a study of cytomegalovirus exposure and HLA in healthy donors. Study results and caveats: Among TCR beta chains, those listed as cytomegalovirus-associated numbered around 180. By HLA locus, TCR association rates varied in a later analysis, with DRB1 showing the most and HLA-C the fewest.

The PCR made use of 60 Vbeta and 13 Jbeta primers. The method was immunoSEQ multiplex PCR; TCRdb's version includes in-frame clones alone and lacks a portion of them. Of around 110,000 clones listed, approximately 80% are singletons. V is TRBV6-1 and J is TRBJ2-2; D is undetermined. The TCR was taken from a man between 25 and 39 years old in good health and CMV-seropositive. The sequenced sample consisted of PBMCs. CDR3 in amino acids: CASSLQINTGELFF. CDR3 nucleotides: TGTGCCAGCAGTCTACAGATTAATACCGGGGAGCTGTTTTTT.